This TCR beta chain derives from a study of cytomegalovirus exposure and HLA in healthy donors. Regarding this clone: Its antigen is unidentified.

Germline CDR1 MGHRA, CDR2 YSYEKL. CDR3 size: 14 residues. Between the trimmed V and J ends, which lost 0 bases and 4 bases, there was a span of 10 bases. Amplification used 60 Vbeta primers and 13 Jbeta primers. This table comes from immunoSEQ multiplex PCR, and its TCRdb copy is limited to in-frame clones, with some not included. The table has tens of thousands of clones, about 70% seen once; the top ten hold 6.2%. Broader study findings: Researchers reported in a later analysis that a missense DCLRE1C variant was tied to TCR beta V- and J-gene trimming. Researchers reported that a few CMV-associated chains were confirmed in vitro as CMV antigen-specific. Earlier analysis found most TCR beta V segments productive about 87% or about 30% of the time.

The clonotype was recovered from a woman between 50 and 59 years old in good health and CMV-seropositive. The sequenced material came from PBMCs. The chain employs TRBV4-1 and TRBJ2-7; no definite D call. The CDR3 coding sequence is TGCGCCAGCAGCCAAGAGCCCACTTTATACGAGCAGTACTTC. This codes for CASSQEPTLYEQYF.